The 12 T cell receptor beta chains reported below all come from one sample, sequenced in a study of blood T cell repertoires in COVID-19. Generated by immunoSEQ multiplex PCR, the TCRdb table keeps only in-frame clones and is missing some. The table has about 210,000 clones, about 91% seen once. The material sequenced was PBMCs or T cells enriched from blood (not recorded which). The receptor set was obtained from a man younger than 35 with acute COVID-19.

J is TRBJ1-2 and V is TRBV7-9; D is undetermined. CDR1 and CDR2 (germline): SEHNR, FQNEAQ (reference sequence). CDR3 length equals 19 residues. V was pared by 5 bases and J by 8 bases, with 33 bases between. The DNA for the CDR3 is TGTGCCAGCAGCGCACAAAAAGTGGGCCGAACCTCTTACGTTTTGGGCTACACCTTC. Its translation: CASSAQKVGRTSYVLGYTF.

CDR3 sequence reads: CASSFYRDRETQYF. CDR3 DNA: TGTGCCAGCAGCTTCTACAGGGATCGGGAGACCCAGTACTTC. J is TRBJ2-5 and V is TRBV7-2, with D perhaps TRBD1 (6 bases). In germline, CDR1 is SGHTA, CDR2 FQGNSA. The CDR3 spans 14 residues. The V end was cut by 3 bases, the J end by 5 bases, with 13 bases between.

The chain combines TRBV7-2 with TRBJ2-3, with D possibly matching TRBD2 (6 bases). Germline lookup yields CDR1 SGHTA and CDR2 FQGNSA. With 1 base removed from V and 2 bases from J, the gap between germline ends came to 16 bases. This CDR3 spans 17 amino acids. The CDR3 region is CASSLEASEEPTDTQYF. The CDR3 bases are TGTGCCAGCAGCTTAGAGGCTAGCGAGGAGCCCACAGATACGCAGTATTTT. The complete variable domain, with remaining parts taken from reference TRBV7-2 and TRBJ2-3, reads GAGVSQSPSNKVTEKGKDVELRCDPISGHTALYWYRQSLGQGLEFLIYFQGNSAPDKSGLPSDRFSAERTGGSVSTLTIQRTQQEDSAVYLCASSLEASEEPTDTQYFGPGTRLTVL.

The rearrangement joins TRBV28 to TRBJ1-4, with D tentatively TRBD1 (6 bases). V lost 2 bases and J lost 0, with 10 bases in between. The germline V gene has CDR1 MDHEN and CDR2 SYDVKM. The CDR3 contains 16 residues. CDR3 amino acids: CASSLGGDATNEKLFF. Here the CDR3 DNA reads TGTGCCAGCAGTTTAGGGGGCGACGCAACTAATGAAAAACTGTTTTTT.

In regard to this clone: One junction end disagrees with the germline gene, perhaps due to a read error. The rearrangement joins TRBV25-1 to TRBJ2-2, with 10 bases aligning to TRBD1. The CDR3 sequence is 16 residues long. The germline CDR1 and CDR2 sequences are MGHDK and SYGVNS. CDR3 residues: CASSKPGQGNAGELFF. The CDR3 nucleotides are TGTGCCAGCAGTAAGCCGGGACAGGGGAACGCCGGGGAGCTGTTTTTT. Full variable domain (remainder filled in from reference TRBV25-1 and TRBJ2-2): EADIYQTPRYLVIGTGKKITLECSQTMGHDKMYWYQQDPGMELHLIHYSYGVNSTEKGDLSSESTVSRIRTEHFPLTLESARPSHTSQYLCASSKPGQGNAGELFFGEGSRLTVL.

The table lists this clone with a few counts. The J gene is TRBJ1-1, the V gene TRBV2, with D perhaps matching TRBD1 (5 bases). This CDR3 is built from 13 residues. Germline V gives CDR1 SNHLY, CDR2 FYNNEI. The V end was cut by 8 bases, the J end by 0 bases, with 10 bases between. CDR3 sequence reads: CASPDRLNTEAFF. CDR3 nucleotide sequence: TGTGCCAGCCCCGACAGATTGAACACTGAAGCTTTCTTT. The entire variable domain, with the rest obtained from reference TRBV2 and TRBJ1-1, is as follows: EPEVTQTPSHQVTQMGQEVILRCVPISNHLYFYWYRQILGQKVEFLVSFYNNEISEKSEIFDDQFSVERPDGSNFTLKIRSTKLEDSAMYFCASPDRLNTEAFFGQGTRLTVV.

The chain joins TRBV5-4 to TRBJ1-1; D possibly corresponds to TRBD1 (6 bases). CDR1 and CDR2 from the germline V gene are SGHNT and YYREEE (reference sequence). Deletions cut 3 bases from V and 4 bases from J, with 13 bases between. The CDR3 has 14 amino acids. The CDR3 is CASSSYRAITEAFF. The CDR3 DNA reads as TGTGCCAGCAGCTCTTACAGGGCGATCACTGAAGCTTTCTTT.

The chain couples TRBV3-1 (or the pseudogene TRBV3-2) to TRBJ2-7, with 9 bases that match TRBD2. The CDR3 is 16 residues long. With 5 bases clipped from V and 0 bases from J, the junction kept 8 bases outside the gene matches. Germline CDR1 reads LGHDT; CDR2 reads YNNKEL (reference sequence). In DNA form, the CDR3 reads TGTGCCAGCAGCACCTTAGCGGGGGTAAGCTCCTACGAGCAGTACTTC. Translation: CASSTLAGVSSYEQYF.

The chain employs TRBV9 and TRBJ2-1; TRBD2 might be the D (6 bases). The CDR3 runs to 14 residues. The ends were cut back, 0 bases at V and 8 bases at J, with 12 bases in the middle. Germline values: CDR1 SGDLS, CDR2 YYNGEE. The CDR3 protein is CASSVGGRIDEQFF. CDR3 coding DNA: TGTGCCAGCAGCGTAGGAGGGAGGATAGATGAGCAGTTCTTC.

The V and J genes are TRBV11-2 and TRBJ1-1; 8 bases match TRBD1. This CDR3 has 20 residues. Germline trimming cut 0 bases from V and 2 bases from J; bases unmatched to any gene: 17. The germline gives CDR1 SGHAT, CDR2 FQNNGV. The DNA of the CDR3 is TGTGCCAGCAGCTTAGAATGGGGCAGGGGGCCTCCCTTATCCAACACTGAAGCTTTCTTT. Protein sequence: CASSLEWGRGPPLSNTEAFF.

The chain couples TRBV29-1 to TRBJ1-1; perhaps TRBD1 as D (6 bases). The CDR3 covers 13 residues. Per the germline V gene, CDR1 is SQVTM and CDR2 is ANQGSEA. The V end lost 2 bases, the J end lost 5 bases, and 12 bases lay between the germline ends. CDR3 coding DNA: TGCAGCGTTGAACCACAGGGAGGGACTGAAGCTTTCTTT. It translates to CSVEPQGGTEAFF.

The V gene is TRBV30, the J gene TRBJ2-5; 8 positions match TRBD2. V lost 2 bases to trimming and J lost 5 bases; unmatched junction nucleotides: 7. The CDR3 runs to 14 residues. The germline V gene encodes CDR1 GTSNPN and CDR2 SVGIG (reference sequence). The CDR3 sequence is CAWSPTSGGETQYF. The CDR3 coding sequence is TGTGCCTGGAGTCCAACTAGCGGAGGGGAGACCCAGTACTTC.